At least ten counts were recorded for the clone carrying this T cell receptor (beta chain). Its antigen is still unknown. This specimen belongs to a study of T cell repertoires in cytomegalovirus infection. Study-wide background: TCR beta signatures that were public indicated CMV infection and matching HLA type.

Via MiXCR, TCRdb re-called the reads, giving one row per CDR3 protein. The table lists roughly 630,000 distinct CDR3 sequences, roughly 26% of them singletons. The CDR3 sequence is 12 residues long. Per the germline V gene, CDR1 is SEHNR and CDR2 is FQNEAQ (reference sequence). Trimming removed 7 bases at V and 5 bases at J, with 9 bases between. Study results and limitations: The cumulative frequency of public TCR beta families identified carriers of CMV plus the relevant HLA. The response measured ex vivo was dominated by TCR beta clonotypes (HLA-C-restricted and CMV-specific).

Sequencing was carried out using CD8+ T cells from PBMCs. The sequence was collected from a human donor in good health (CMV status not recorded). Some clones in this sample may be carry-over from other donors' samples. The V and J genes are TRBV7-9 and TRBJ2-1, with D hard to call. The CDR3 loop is CASTRPNNEQFF. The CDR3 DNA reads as TGTGCCAGCACTCGCCCTAACAATGAGCAGTTCTTC.